This entry concerns a single T cell receptor (beta chain). This entry belongs to a study of memory CD8 T cells in hepatitis C reinfection. The length of the CDR3 is 16 residues. V gave up 0 bases and J gave up 7 bases; unmatched junction bases: 8. CDR1 is MNHEY and CDR2 is SVGAGI in the germline V gene. The time point is: pre-reinfection, 55 to 20 weeks before reinfection detection. TCR sequencing was done directly ex vivo on sorted cells, without expansion in vitro. Clones were sequenced by immunoSEQ multiplex PCR, and TCRdb holds only the in-frame ones, with some missing. The table shows more than 45,000 clones, with roughly 90% occurring only once.

The chain couples TRBV6-5 to TRBJ2-1; 8 bases match TRBD2. The sequence derives from a man younger than 30 with hepatitis C virus infection. The specimen sequenced was naive CD8+ T cells sorted from blood. CDR3 amino acids: CASSYSPGQRENEQFF. CDR3 DNA: TGTGCCAGCAGTTACTCTCCGGGCCAGCGGGAGAATGAGCAGTTCTTC.